The 5 T cell receptor beta chains in this list originate from one sample, sequenced in a study of OX40 agonist ivuxolimab in advanced cancers. Only in-frame clones appear in the TCRdb table, and some are missing; sequencing was by immunoSEQ multiplex PCR. The table has more than 45,000 clones, roughly 81% seen once. Sequences were derived from CD4+ or CD8+ T cells sorted from blood, sampled in a trial of the OX40 agonist ivuxolimab. The receptors were gathered from an adult with an advanced solid tumor such as melanoma, head and neck, liver or kidney cancer.

The V and J genes are TRBV4-1 and TRBJ2-2, with 14 nucleotides matching TRBD2. V was clipped by 2 bases and J by 4 bases; unmatched bases: 3. The CDR3 has 17 residues. Germline V gene lookup returns CDR1 MGHRA and CDR2 YSYEKL. CDR3 amino acids: CASSQRLAGGGTGELFF. The CDR3 DNA reads TGCGCCAGCAGCCAACGACTAGCGGGAGGGGGCACCGGGGAGCTGTTTTTT.

The chain joins TRBV28 to TRBJ1-5; D is uncertain. CDR1 is MDHEN, CDR2 SYDVKM, per germline. With 6 bases removed from V and 0 bases from J, the gap between germline ends came to 9 bases. This CDR3 spans 14 amino acids. CDR3 DNA: TGTGCCAGCAGCCCCAAATTTAGCAATCAGCCCCAGCATTTT. Its translation is CASSPKFSNQPQHF.

The rearrangement uses TRBV2 and TRBJ2-6; 8 bases match TRBD1. The CDR3 spans 15 residues. The trim removed 3 bases at V and 4 bases at J, leaving 2 bases unmatched. Germline V CDR1 and CDR2: SNHLY, FYNNEI. DNA for the CDR3: TGTGCCAGCAGTGAGACAGGGGTCGGGGCCAACGTCCTGACTTTC. It translates to CASSETGVGANVLTF.

This clone appeared once. The chain carries TRBV19 and TRBJ2-7; D unresolved. This CDR3 is 16 amino acids long. Trimming shortened V by 4 bases and J by 6 bases, and 22 bases separated the two germline ends. The germline V gene has CDR1 LNHDA and CDR2 SQIVND (reference sequence). The CDR3 region has the DNA TGTGCCAGTAGTAATTTGAAGGAAGGGTTGAGGAGCGAGCAGTACTTC. The encoded protein is CASSNLKEGLRSEQYF.

The chain has TRBV4-1 and TRBJ2-2; no clear D. Germline V lookup: CDR1 MGHRA, CDR2 YSYEKL. This CDR3 has 14 residues. V shed 0 bases and J shed 1 base, with 3 bases lying between them. In DNA, the CDR3 is TGCGCCAGCAGCCAAGAAGGGAACACCGGGGAGCTGTTTTTT. This sequence encodes CASSQEGNTGELFF.